A single sample is the source of the 3 T cell receptor beta chains below, sequenced in a study of CD8 T cells in ankylosing spondylitis (dated by TCRdb to about 2017). No antigens are known for them. Study-wide conclusions, independent of this receptor: A TCR beta motif of several highly homologous amino acid variants appeared characteristic of blood from ankylosing spondylitis patients.

The library came from 5' RACE. Data came from an Illumina HiSeq 2500. The public reads were reanalyzed by TCRdb: fastp trimming at Q25, MiXCR alignment, in-frame beta chains only. Each entry merges the rows of one CDR3 protein and shows their most common DNA and genes. A total of 200,000 to 250,000 distinct CDR3 sequences appear in this sample, about 7% of them only once. The ten largest clones capture about 14% of the sample. The sequencing sample was made of blood, either unsorted or a sorted T cell fraction (not recorded which). Receptors originate from a male donor with ankylosing spondylitis.

This clonotype was observed many times. The V and J genes are TRBV27 and TRBJ2-1; D remains ambiguous. The V gene's germline CDR1 is MNHEY and CDR2 SMNVEV (reference sequence). V was pared by 4 bases and J by 7 bases, with 11 bases between. The CDR3 runs to 13 residues. The CDR3 DNA reads TGTGCCAGCAGTTCCCTTCTAAGAAATGAGCAGTTCTTC. Its protein product is CASSSLLRNEQFF.

This clonotype was observed many times. The V and J genes are TRBV15 and TRBJ2-1; D remains unclear. With 0 bases removed from V and 6 bases from J, the gap between germline ends came to 18 bases. The CDR3 is made up of 17 amino acids. Germline V gene lookup returns CDR1 LNHNV and CDR2 YYDKDF (reference sequence). CDR3 amino acids: CATSRDLSGSLTNEQFF. CDR3 DNA: TGTGCCACCAGCAGAGATCTTTCCGGGTCCCTAACCAATGAGCAGTTCTTC. Full variable domain (remainder filled in from reference TRBV15 and TRBJ2-1): DAMVIQNPRYQVTQFGKPVTLSCSQTLNHNVMYWYQQKSSQAPKLLFHYYDKDFNNEADTPDNFQSRRPNTSFCFLDIRSPGLGDTAMYLCATSRDLSGSLTNEQFFGPGTRLTVL.

The sample holds many counts of this clonotype. The gene calls are TRBV29-1 and TRBJ2-1, with D hard to call. Germline CDR1 and CDR2: SQVTM and ANQGSEA. Trimming left V 3 bases short and J 7 bases short, with 4 bases between. The CDR3 loop spans 10 amino acids. CDR3 region: CSVDPNEQFF. The CDR3, as DNA: TGCAGCGTTGACCCAAATGAGCAGTTCTTC.